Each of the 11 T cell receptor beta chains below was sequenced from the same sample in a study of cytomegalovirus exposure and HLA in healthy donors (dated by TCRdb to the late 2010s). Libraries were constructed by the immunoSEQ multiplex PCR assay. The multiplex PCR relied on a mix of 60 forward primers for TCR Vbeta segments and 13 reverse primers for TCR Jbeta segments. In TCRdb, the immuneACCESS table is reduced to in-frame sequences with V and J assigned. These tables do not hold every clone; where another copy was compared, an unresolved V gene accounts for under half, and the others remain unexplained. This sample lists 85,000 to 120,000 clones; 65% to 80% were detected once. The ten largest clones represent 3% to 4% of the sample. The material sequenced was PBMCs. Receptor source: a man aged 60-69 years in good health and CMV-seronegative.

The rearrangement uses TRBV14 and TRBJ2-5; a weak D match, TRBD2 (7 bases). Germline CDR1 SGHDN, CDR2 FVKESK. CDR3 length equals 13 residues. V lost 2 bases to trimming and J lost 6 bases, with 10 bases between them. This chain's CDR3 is CASSQMGGQTQYF. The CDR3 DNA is TGTGCCAGCAGCCAAATGGGGGGGCAGACCCAGTACTTC.

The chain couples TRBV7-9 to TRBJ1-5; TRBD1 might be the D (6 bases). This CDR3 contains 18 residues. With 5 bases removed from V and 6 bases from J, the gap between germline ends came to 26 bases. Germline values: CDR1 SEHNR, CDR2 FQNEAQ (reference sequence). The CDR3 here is CASSPGEAGVFLGQPQHF. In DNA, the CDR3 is TGTGCCAGCAGCCCCGGCGAGGCAGGGGTTTTTCTGGGTCAGCCCCAGCATTTT.

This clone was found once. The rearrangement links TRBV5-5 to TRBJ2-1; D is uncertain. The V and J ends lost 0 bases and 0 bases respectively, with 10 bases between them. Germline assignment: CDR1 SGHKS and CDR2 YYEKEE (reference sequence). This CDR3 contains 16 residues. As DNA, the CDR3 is TGTGCCAGCAGCTTGGCCGCGGTCAGCTCCTACAATGAGCAGTTCTTC. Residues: CASSLAAVSSYNEQFF.

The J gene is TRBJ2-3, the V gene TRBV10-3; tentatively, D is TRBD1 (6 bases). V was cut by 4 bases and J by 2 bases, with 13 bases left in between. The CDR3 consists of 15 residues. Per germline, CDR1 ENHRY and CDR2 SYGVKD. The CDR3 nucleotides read TGTGCCATCAGTGGCCGAGGGGGTCCCACAGATACGCAGTATTTT. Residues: CAISGRGGPTDTQYF.

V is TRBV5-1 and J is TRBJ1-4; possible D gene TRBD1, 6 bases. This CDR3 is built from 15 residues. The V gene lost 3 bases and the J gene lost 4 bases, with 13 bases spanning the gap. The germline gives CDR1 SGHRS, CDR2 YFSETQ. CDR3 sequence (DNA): TGCGCCAGCAGCTGGCAGGGGACTAATAATGAAAAACTGTTTTTT. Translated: CASSWQGTNNEKLFF.

The DNA for the CDR3 is TGTGCCAGCAGTGAATATGGACAGGGGGCCTATGGCTACACCTTC. Its protein product is CASSEYGQGAYGYTF. The chain recombines TRBV25-1 with TRBJ1-2, with 11 bases fitting TRBD1. CDR3 length: 15 residues. V was clipped by 0 bases and J by 4 bases; unmatched bases: 1. The germline CDR1 and CDR2 sequences are MGHDK and SYGVNS.

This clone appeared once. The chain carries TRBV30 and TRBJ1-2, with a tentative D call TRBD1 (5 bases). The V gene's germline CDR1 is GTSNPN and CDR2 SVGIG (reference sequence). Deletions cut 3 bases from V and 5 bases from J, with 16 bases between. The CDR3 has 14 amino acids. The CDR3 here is CAWRGAGSRYGYTF. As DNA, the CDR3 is TGTGCCTGGAGAGGGGCGGGAAGTAGGTATGGCTACACCTTC.

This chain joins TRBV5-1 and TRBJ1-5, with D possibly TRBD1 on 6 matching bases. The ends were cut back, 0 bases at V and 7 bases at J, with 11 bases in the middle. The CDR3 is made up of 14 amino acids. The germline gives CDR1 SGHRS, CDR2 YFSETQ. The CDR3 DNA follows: TGCGCCAGCAGCTTGGCTCCCAGGGGACAGCCCCAGCATTTT. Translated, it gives CASSLAPRGQPQHF.

CDR3: CASSGGAGEQYV. The CDR3 DNA is TGTGCCAGTAGTGGCGGGGCGGGAGAGCAGTACGTC. This chain connects TRBV19 to TRBJ2-7; weak D call: TRBD2 (6 bases). CDR1 and CDR2 (germline): LNHDA, SQIVND (reference sequence). V was cut by 5 bases and J by 7 bases, with 12 bases left in between. The CDR3 totals 12 residues.

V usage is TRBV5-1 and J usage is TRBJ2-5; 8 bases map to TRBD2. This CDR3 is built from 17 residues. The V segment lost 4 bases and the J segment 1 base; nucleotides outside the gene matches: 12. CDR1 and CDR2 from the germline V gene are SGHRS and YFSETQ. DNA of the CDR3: TGCGCCAGCAGCCCACGGGGTAGCGGGATACTCCAAGAGACCCAGTACTTC. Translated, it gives CASSPRGSGILQETQYF. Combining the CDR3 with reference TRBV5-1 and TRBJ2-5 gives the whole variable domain KAGVTQTPRYLIKTRGQQVTLSCSPISGHRSVSWYQQTPGQGLQFLFEYFSETQRNKGNFPGRFSGRQFSNSRSEMNVSTLELGDSALYLCASSPRGSGILQETQYFGPGTRLLVL.

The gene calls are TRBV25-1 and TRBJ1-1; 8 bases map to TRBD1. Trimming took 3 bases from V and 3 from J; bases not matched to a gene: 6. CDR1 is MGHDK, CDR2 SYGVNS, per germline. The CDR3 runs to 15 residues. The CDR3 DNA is TGTGCCAGCAGTGAGGCAGGGGGCGCGTACACTGAAGCTTTCTTT. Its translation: CASSEAGGAYTEAFF. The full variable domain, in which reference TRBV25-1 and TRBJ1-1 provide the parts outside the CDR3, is EADIYQTPRYLVIGTGKKITLECSQTMGHDKMYWYQQDPGMELHLIHYSYGVNSTEKGDLSSESTVSRIRTEHFPLTLESARPSHTSQYLCASSEAGGAYTEAFFGQGTRLTVV.